The rows below give T cell receptor beta chains drawn from one sample of a study of blood T cell repertoires in COVID-19. Using immunoSEQ multiplex PCR, the repertoire was profiled, and TCRdb retains in-frame clones only, with some absent. The sample has approximately 97,000 clones, around four fifths seen once. Sequencing was done on a sample of peripheral blood. The receptors were gathered from a middle-aged man with active or convalescent COVID-19. The CDR3 runs from the conserved cysteine through the conserved F or W. Each record gives: D gene, clone size, V gene, J gene, CDR3 protein, CDR3 DNA. A D gene is named only where the DNA matches it firmly. Some rows have no size entry. The others give once, few or many, or a class for an expanded clone.

>TRBD2|.|TRBV10-3|TRBJ2-1
CAISESKAGAYNEQFF
TGTGCCATCAGTGAGTCGAAAGCGGGGGCGTACAATGAGCAGTTCTTC
>.|.|TRBV2|TRBJ2-2
CASSSSRVLTGELFF
TGTGCCAGCAGTTCCTCACGGGTACTCACCGGGGAGCTGTTTTTT
>.|.|TRBV3-1/TRBV3-2|TRBJ1-4
CASSQAIHANLFF
TGTGCCAGCAGCCAAGCTATCCATGCCAATCTGTTTTTT
>.|.|TRBV19|TRBJ2-3
CASSIDLRGDYSTDTQYF
TGTGCCAGTAGTATAGATCTCAGGGGAGACTATAGCACAGATACGCAGTATTTT
>.|.|TRBV3-1/TRBV3-2|TRBJ2-2
CASSQQRGGELFF
TGTGCCAGCAGCCAACAAAGGGGCGGGGAGCTGTTTTTT
>TRBD1|.|TRBV18|TRBJ2-3
CASSATGGADTQYF
TGTGCCAGCTCAGCGACAGGGGGGGCAGATACGCAGTATTTT
>.|.|TRBV25-1|TRBJ2-7
CASTKSYEQYF
TGTGCCAGCACCAAATCCTACGAGCAGTACTTC
>.|.|TRBV18|TRBJ2-1
CASSPRGNNEQFF
TGTGCCAGCTCACCAAGGGGGAACAATGAGCAGTTCTTC
>.|few|TRBV5-1|TRBJ2-4
CASSLEVRGGIAKNIQYF
TGCGCCAGCAGCTTAGAAGTCAGAGGTGGAATAGCCAAAAACATTCAGTACTTC
>.|.|TRBV10-3|TRBJ2-7
CAISEQASYEQYF
TGTGCCATCAGTGAGCAGGCATCCTACGAGCAGTACTTC
>.|.|TRBV2|TRBJ2-7
CASTGGKNSYEQYF
TGTGCCAGCACTGGAGGGAAGAATTCCTACGAGCAGTACTTC
>.|.|TRBV7-9|TRBJ1-6
CASSLTQGNSPLHF
TGTGCCAGCAGCTTAACACAGGGTAATTCACCCCTCCACTTT
>TRBD1|.|TRBV3-1/TRBV3-2|TRBJ2-2
CASSQTGGGGELFF
TGTGCCAGCAGCCAGACAGGGGGCGGCGGGGAGCTGTTTTTT
>.|.|TRBV11-2|TRBJ1-2
CASRSDLVYGYTF
TGTGCCAGCAGGTCGGACTTGGTTTATGGCTACACCTTC
>.|.|TRBV28|TRBJ2-1
CAIQGGGSTNEQFF
TGTGCCATCCAAGGGGGGGGCTCGACCAATGAGCAGTTCTTC
>.|.|TRBV23-1|TRBJ1-5
CAKLTNGGLPNQPQHF
TGCGCCAAGTTGACAAACGGGGGGCTCCCCAATCAGCCCCAGCATTTT
>.|.|TRBV4-2|TRBJ2-1
CASSQNPTLVGGTSYNEQFF
TGTGCCAGCAGCCAAAACCCCACCTTGGTGGGGGGAACCTCCTACAATGAGCAGTTCTTC
>.|once|TRBV3-1/TRBV3-2|TRBJ2-1
CASSQFGNEQFF
TGTGCCAGCAGCCAATTCGGCAATGAGCAGTTCTTC
>TRBD1|.|TRBV5-4|TRBJ1-6
CASSWDREVSPLHF
TGTGCCAGCAGCTGGGACAGGGAAGTATCACCCCTCCACTTT
>TRBD2|.|TRBV9|TRBJ2-3
CASSPLGGSLGDTQYF
TGTGCCAGCAGCCCGTTGGGGGGGTCCCTCGGAGATACGCAGTATTTT
>TRBD1|.|TRBV24-1|TRBJ1-6
CATSVGTEWPLGPLHF
TGTGCCACCAGTGTGGGGACAGAATGGCCCCTAGGACCCCTCCACTTT
>TRBD1|.|TRBV5-1|TRBJ2-2
CASSSTGGTFTGELFF
TGCGCCAGCAGCTCGACAGGGGGCACTTTTACCGGGGAGCTGTTTTTT
>.|.|TRBV30|TRBJ1-3
CAWSRTGNFGNTIYF
TGTGCCTGGAGCAGAACAGGGAACTTTGGAAACACCATATATTTT
>TRBD1|.|TRBV6-5|TRBJ1-2
CASRVGGMVYGYTF
TGTGCCAGCAGAGTAGGGGGCATGGTCTATGGCTACACCTTC
>.|.|TRBV7-9|TRBJ2-1
CASSNPGLPSGEQFF
TGTGCCAGCAGCAATCCGGGACTCCCCAGCGGTGAGCAGTTCTTC
>.|.|TRBV10-1|TRBJ1-2
CATTEYGYTF
TGCGCCACCACAGAGTATGGCTACACCTTC
>TRBD2|.|TRBV6-6|TRBJ2-2
CASSWRLAGDTGELFF
TGTGCCAGCAGTTGGAGGCTAGCGGGGGACACCGGGGAGCTGTTTTTT
>.|.|TRBV7-9|TRBJ1-1
CASSLALQDEAFF
TGTGCCAGCAGCTTAGCCCTACAGGATGAAGCTTTCTTT
>.|.|TRBV7-9|TRBJ1-4
CASSLDSLGEKLFF
TGTGCCAGCAGCTTAGACAGCCTTGGTGAAAAACTGTTTTTT
>TRBD2|.|TRBV9|TRBJ2-2
CASTGTSGGLMGTGELFF
TGTGCCAGCACGGGGACTAGCGGGGGACTCATGGGAACCGGGGAGCTGTTTTTT
>TRBD1|.|TRBV5-1|TRBJ2-1
CASSREDRAYNEQFF
TGCGCCAGCAGCAGAGAGGACAGGGCCTACAATGAGCAGTTCTTC
>.|.|TRBV9|TRBJ2-1
CASSSPVTGSSYNEQFF
TGTGCCAGCAGCAGCCCAGTAACAGGGAGCTCCTACAATGAGCAGTTCTTC
>.|.|TRBV11-2|TRBJ1-5
CASSLESFQPQHF
TGTGCCAGCAGCTTAGAGTCGTTTCAGCCCCAGCATTTT
>TRBD2|.|TRBV6-2/TRBV6-3|TRBJ2-3
CASSRLAGSTDTQYF
TGTGCCAGCAGTCGACTAGCGGGGAGCACAGATACGCAGTATTTT
>.|.|TRBV19|TRBJ1-2
CASSSREAGNYGYTF
TGTGCCAGTAGTAGCCGGGAGGCAGGCAACTATGGCTACACCTTC
>.|.|TRBV27|TRBJ1-2
CASRETDNYGYTF
TGTGCCAGCAGGGAGACAGATAACTATGGCTACACCTTC
>.|few|TRBV9|TRBJ2-3
CASSRVGLGVAVDTQYF
TGTGCCAGCAGCAGAGTTGGATTGGGAGTGGCTGTAGATACGCAGTATTTT
>.|few|TRBV9|TRBJ2-1
CASKADSSYNEQFF
TGTGCCAGCAAGGCGGACAGCTCCTACAATGAGCAGTTCTTC
>.|.|TRBV6-5|TRBJ1-2
CASRRGGSPNYGYTF
TGTGCCAGCAGGCGCGGAGGCTCTCCTAACTATGGCTACACCTTC
>.|.|TRBV2|TRBJ1-5
CASSESLRGQEEHF
TGTGCCAGCAGTGAAAGCCTCAGGGGCCAAGAAGAGCATTTT
>.|.|TRBV6-1|TRBJ2-7
CASSESPGQNYEQYF
TGTGCCAGCAGTGAATCGCCGGGACAAAACTACGAGCAGTACTTC
>TRBD1|.|TRBV13|TRBJ1-2
CASGPGTGGPYGYTF
TGTGCCAGCGGGCCCGGGACAGGGGGCCCCTATGGCTACACCTTC
>TRBD2|.|TRBV3-1/TRBV3-2|TRBJ2-7
CASSRSGGMYEQYF
TGTGCCAGCAGCCGGAGCGGGGGGATGTACGAGCAGTACTTC
>TRBD1|few|TRBV30|TRBJ1-1
CAWSPSDRKNTEAFF
TGTGCCTGGAGTCCTTCGGACAGGAAGAACACTGAAGCTTTCTTT
>.|.|TRBV10-3|TRBJ1-6
CAISESRGDSPLHF
TGTGCCATCAGTGAGTCCAGGGGTGATTCACCCCTCCACTTT
>.|once|TRBV7-2|TRBJ1-5
CASSLFAGLNQPQHF
TGTGCCAGCAGCTTGTTCGCGGGGTTAAATCAGCCCCAGCATTTT
>.|.|TRBV21-1|TRBJ1-1
CASSGRQGECTEAFF
TGTGCCAGCAGCGGCCGACAGGGGGAATGCACTGAAGCTTTCTTT
>TRBD1|.|TRBV5-4|TRBJ2-3
CASSSGTGKTDTQYF
TGTGCCAGCAGCTCCGGGACAGGGAAAACAGATACGCAGTATTTT
>.|.|TRBV14|TRBJ1-2
CASSQDLGANYGYTF
TGTGCCAGCAGCCAAGATCTAGGAGCTAACTATGGCTACACCTTC
>.|.|TRBV18|TRBJ1-1
CASSAGRRNTEAFF
TGTGCCAGCTCCGCGGGGAGGAGGAACACTGAAGCTTTCTTT
>.|.|TRBV28|TRBJ1-5
CASLSAAEGNQPQHF
TGTGCCAGCCTCTCGGCGGCGGAAGGCAATCAGCCCCAGCATTTT
>TRBD2|.|TRBV5-6|TRBJ2-7
CASSFPSGGAGYEQYF
TGTGCCAGCAGCTTTCCAAGCGGGGGGGCCGGGTACGAGCAGTACTTC
>.|.|TRBV30|TRBJ1-2
CAWSVWAGLGYTF
TGTGCCTGGAGTGTATGGGCGGGTCTCGGCTACACCTTC